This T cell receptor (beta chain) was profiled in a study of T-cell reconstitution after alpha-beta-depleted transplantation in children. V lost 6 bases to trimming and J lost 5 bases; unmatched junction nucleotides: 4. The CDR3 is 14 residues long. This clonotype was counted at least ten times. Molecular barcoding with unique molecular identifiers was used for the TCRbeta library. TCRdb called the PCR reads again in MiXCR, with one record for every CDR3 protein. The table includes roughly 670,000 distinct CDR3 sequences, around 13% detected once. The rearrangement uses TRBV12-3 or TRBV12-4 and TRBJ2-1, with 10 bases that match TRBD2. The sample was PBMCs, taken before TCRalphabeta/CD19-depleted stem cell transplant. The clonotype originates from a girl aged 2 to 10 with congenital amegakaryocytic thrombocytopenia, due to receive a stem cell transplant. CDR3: CASRAGTSDNEQFF. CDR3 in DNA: TGTGCCAGCAGGGCCGGGACTAGCGACAATGAGCAGTTCTTC.